The present T cell receptor beta chain was sequenced within a study of blood T cell repertoires in COVID-19. Study-wide context: The United States, Italy and Spain were the sources of the acute and convalescent COVID-19 samples. Sources were T cells, B-cell-depleted T cells, or PBMCs; the material itself was cDNA or gDNA.

V lost 5 bases, J lost 2 bases, and 22 bases lay in between. CDR1 SGHVS and CDR2 FQNEAQ come from the germline V gene. This CDR3 spans 17 amino acids. The repertoire was sequenced with immunoSEQ multiplex PCR; TCRdb's copy has only in-frame clones and lacks some. The sample consists of under 250,000 clones, more than 65% of them appearing once. The material sequenced was peripheral blood. The receptor's source is a woman aged 25 to 39 who had recovered from COVID-19. The chain carries TRBV7-8 and TRBJ2-7; weak D call: TRBD2 (6 bases). The CDR3 reads CASSPVMSEGYTYEQYF. The CDR3 nucleotides read TGTGCCAGCAGCCCCGTTATGTCGGAGGGGTACACCTACGAGCAGTACTTC. Variable domain in full (rest from reference TRBV7-8 and TRBJ2-7): GAGVSQSPRYKVAKRGQDVALRCDPISGHVSLFWYQQALGQGPEFLTYFQNEAQLDKSGLPSDRFFAERPEGSVSTLKIQRTQQEDSAVYLCASSPVMSEGYTYEQYFGPGTRLTVT.